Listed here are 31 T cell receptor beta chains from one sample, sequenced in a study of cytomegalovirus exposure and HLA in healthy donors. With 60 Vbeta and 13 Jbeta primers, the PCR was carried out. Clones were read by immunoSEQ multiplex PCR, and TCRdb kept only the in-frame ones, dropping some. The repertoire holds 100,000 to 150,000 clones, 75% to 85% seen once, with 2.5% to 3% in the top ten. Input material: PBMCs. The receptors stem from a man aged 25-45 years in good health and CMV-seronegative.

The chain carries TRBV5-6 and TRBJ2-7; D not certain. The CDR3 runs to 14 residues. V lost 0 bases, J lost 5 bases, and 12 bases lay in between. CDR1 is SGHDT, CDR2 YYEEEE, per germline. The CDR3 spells CASSLAGSPHEQYF. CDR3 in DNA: TGTGCCAGCAGCTTGGCCGGGTCGCCCCACGAGCAGTACTTC. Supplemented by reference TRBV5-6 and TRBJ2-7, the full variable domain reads DAGVTQSPTHLIKTRGQQVTLRCSPKSGHDTVSWYQQALGQGPQFIFQYYEEEERQRGNFPDRFSGHQFPNYSSELNVNALLLGDSALYLCASSLAGSPHEQYFGPGTRLTVT.

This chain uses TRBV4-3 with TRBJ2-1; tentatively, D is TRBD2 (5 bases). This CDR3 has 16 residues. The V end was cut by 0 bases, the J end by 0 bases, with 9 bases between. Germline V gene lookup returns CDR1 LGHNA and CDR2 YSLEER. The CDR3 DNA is TGCGCCAGCAGCCAAGATCCCGGAGGCTCCTACAATGAGCAGTTCTTC. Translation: CASSQDPGGSYNEQFF.

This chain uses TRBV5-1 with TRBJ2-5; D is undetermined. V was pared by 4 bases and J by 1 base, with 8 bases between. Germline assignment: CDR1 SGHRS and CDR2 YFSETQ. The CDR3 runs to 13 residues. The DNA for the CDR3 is TGCGCCAGCAGCGGTCAGCGCCAAGAGACCCAGTACTTC. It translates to CASSGQRQETQYF.

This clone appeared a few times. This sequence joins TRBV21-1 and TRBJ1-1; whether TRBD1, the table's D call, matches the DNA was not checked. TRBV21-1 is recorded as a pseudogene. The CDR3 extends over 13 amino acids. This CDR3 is CARGDRNPLEAFF. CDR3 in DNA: TGTGCCAGGGGGGACAGAAACCCTCTCGAAGCTTTCTTT.

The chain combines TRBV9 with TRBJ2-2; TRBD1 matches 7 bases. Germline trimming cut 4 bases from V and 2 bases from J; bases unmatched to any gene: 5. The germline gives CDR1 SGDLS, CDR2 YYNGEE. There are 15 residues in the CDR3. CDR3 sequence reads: CASSPRQGNTGELFF. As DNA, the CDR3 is TGTGCCAGCAGCCCACGACAGGGAAACACCGGGGAGCTGTTTTTT. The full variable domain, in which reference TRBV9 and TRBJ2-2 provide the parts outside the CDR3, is DSGVTQTPKHLITATGQRVTLRCSPRSGDLSVYWYQQSLDQGLQFLIQYYNGEERAKGNILERFSAQQFPDLHSELNLSSLELGDSALYFCASSPRQGNTGELFFGEGSRLTVL.

The CDR3 loop reads CASSLSSGSYEQYF. DNA of the CDR3: TGTGCCAGCAGCTTATCTAGCGGGAGCTACGAGCAGTACTTC. The chain has TRBV7-8 and TRBJ2-7; 10 bases align to TRBD2. The CDR3 has 14 residues. With 2 bases clipped from V and 3 bases from J, the junction kept 1 base outside the gene matches. Germline V gives CDR1 SGHVS, CDR2 FQNEAQ. The variable domain in full, completed from reference TRBV7-8 and TRBJ2-7, reads GAGVSQSPRYKVAKRGQDVALRCDPISGHVSLFWYQQALGQGPEFLTYFQNEAQLDKSGLPSDRFFAERPEGSVSTLKIQRTQQEDSAVYLCASSLSSGSYEQYFGPGTRLTVT.

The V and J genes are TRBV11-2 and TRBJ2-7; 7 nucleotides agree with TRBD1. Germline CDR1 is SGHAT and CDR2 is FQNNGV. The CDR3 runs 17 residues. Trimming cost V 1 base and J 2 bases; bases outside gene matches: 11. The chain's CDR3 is CASSLGGTGTATYEQYF. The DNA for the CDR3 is TGTGCCAGCAGCTTAGGGGGGACCGGGACAGCTACCTACGAGCAGTACTTC.

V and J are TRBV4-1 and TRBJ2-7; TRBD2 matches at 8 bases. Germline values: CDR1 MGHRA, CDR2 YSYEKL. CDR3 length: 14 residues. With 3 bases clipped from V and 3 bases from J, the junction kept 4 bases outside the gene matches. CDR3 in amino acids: CASSQTTSGYEQYF. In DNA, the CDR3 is TGCGCCAGCAGCCAGACCACTAGCGGCTACGAGCAGTACTTC.

The DNA for the CDR3 is TGTGCCAGCAGCTTAGACAGGTCCTACGAGCAGTACTTC. It specifies CASSLDRSYEQYF. J is TRBJ2-7 and V is TRBV7-7; possibly TRBD1 for D (5 bases). The CDR3 has 13 residues. Germline loops: CDR1 SSHAT, CDR2 FNYEAQ (reference sequence). V was cut by 1 base and J by 1 base, with 5 bases left in between.

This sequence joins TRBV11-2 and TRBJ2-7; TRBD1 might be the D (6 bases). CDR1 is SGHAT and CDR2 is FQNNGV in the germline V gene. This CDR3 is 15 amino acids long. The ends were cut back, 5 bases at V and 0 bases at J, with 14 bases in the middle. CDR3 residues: CASSDTGRYSYEQYF. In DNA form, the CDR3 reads TGTGCCAGCAGCGATACAGGGCGTTACTCCTACGAGCAGTACTTC.

The DNA for the CDR3 is TGTGCCAGCAGCCATCCGCGCCCTTTTTACACCGGGGAGCTGTTTTTT. This sequence encodes CASSHPRPFYTGELFF. The chain links TRBV28 to TRBJ2-2; D ambiguous. CDR3 length: 16 amino acids. V was pared by 6 bases and J by 3 bases, with 17 bases between. Germline loops: CDR1 MDHEN, CDR2 SYDVKM. Supplemented by reference TRBV28 and TRBJ2-2, the full variable domain reads DVKVTQSSRYLVKRTGEKVFLECVQDMDHENMFWYRQDPGLGLRLIYFSYDVKMKEKGDIPEGYSVSREKKERFSLILESASTNQTSMYLCASSHPRPFYTGELFFGEGSRLTVL.

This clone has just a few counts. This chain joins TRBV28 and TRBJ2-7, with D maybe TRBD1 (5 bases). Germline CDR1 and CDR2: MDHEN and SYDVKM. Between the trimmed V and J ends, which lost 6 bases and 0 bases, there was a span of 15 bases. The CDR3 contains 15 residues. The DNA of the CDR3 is TGTGCCAGCAGCCCCTCCGATGACAGCTCCTACGAGCAGTACTTC. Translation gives CASSPSDDSSYEQYF.

This CDR3 is CASSPPDTGELFF. CDR3 nucleotide sequence: TGCGCCAGCAGCCCTCCGGACACCGGGGAGCTGTTTTTT. The chain recombines TRBV4-1 with TRBJ2-2; D remains ambiguous. The CDR3 spans 13 residues. Deletions cut 4 bases from V and 3 bases from J, with 6 bases between. Germline CDR1 reads MGHRA; CDR2 reads YSYEKL.

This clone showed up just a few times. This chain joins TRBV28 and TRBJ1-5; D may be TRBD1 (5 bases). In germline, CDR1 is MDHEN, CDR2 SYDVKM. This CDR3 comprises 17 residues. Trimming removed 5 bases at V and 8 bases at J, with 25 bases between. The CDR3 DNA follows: TGTGCCAGCAGTCTGCCCCAGGGACTGCTAGCAATCAAGCCCCAGCATTTT. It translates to CASSLPQGLLAIKPQHF.

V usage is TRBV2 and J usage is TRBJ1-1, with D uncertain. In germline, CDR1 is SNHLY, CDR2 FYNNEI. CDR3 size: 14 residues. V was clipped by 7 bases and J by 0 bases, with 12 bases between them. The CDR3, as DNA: TGTGCCAGCACTCAGACAATTCTGAACACTGAAGCTTTCTTT. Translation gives CASTQTILNTEAFF.

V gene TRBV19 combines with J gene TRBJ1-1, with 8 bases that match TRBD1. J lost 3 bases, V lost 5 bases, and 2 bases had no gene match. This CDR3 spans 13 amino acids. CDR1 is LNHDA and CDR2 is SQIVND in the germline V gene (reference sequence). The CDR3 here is CASSPTGDTEAFF. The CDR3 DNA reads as TGTGCCAGTAGTCCGACAGGGGACACTGAAGCTTTCTTT.

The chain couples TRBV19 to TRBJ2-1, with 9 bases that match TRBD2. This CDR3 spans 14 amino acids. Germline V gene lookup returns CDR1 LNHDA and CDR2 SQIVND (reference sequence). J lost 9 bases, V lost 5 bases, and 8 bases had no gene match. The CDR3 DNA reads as TGTGCCAGTAGTGCCCTAGCGGGACCGGGTGAGCAGTTCTTC. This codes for CASSALAGPGEQFF. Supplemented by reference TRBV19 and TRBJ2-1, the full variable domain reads DGGITQSPKYLFRKEGQNVTLSCEQNLNHDAMYWYRQDPGQGLRLIYYSQIVNDFQKGDIAEGYSVSREKKESFPLTVTSAQKNPTAFYLCASSALAGPGEQFFGPGTRLTVL.

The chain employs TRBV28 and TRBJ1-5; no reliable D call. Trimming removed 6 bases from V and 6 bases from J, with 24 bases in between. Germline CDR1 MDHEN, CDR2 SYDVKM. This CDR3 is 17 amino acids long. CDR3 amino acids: CASRLEGVRSKVQPQHF. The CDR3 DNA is TGTGCCAGCAGGCTCGAGGGAGTTAGGAGCAAGGTTCAGCCCCAGCATTTT.

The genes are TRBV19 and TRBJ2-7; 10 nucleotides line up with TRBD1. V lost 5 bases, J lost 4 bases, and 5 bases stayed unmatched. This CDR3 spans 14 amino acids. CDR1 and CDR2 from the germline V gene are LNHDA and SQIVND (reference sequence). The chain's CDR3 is CASSFGTGEYEQYF. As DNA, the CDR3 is TGTGCCAGTAGTTTCGGGACAGGGGAATACGAGCAGTACTTC.

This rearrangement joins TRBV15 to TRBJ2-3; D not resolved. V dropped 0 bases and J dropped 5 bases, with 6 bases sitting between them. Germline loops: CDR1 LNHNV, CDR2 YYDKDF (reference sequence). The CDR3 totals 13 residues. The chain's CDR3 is CATSRELLDTQYF. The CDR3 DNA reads TGTGCCACCAGCAGAGAGTTATTAGATACGCAGTATTTT.

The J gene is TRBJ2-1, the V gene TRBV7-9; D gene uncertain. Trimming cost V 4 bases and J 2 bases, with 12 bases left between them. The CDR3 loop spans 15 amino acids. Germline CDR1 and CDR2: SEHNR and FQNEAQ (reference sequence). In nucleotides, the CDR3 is TGTGCCAGCAGCTCACCTGAGCCCACCTACAATGAGCAGTTCTTC. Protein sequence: CASSSPEPTYNEQFF.

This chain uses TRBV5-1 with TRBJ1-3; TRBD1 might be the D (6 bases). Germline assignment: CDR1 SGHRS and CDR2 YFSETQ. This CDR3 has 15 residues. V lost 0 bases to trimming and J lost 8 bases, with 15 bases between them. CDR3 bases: TGCGCCAGCAGCTTGGACGGGACACGGAAAGACACCATATATTTT. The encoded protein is CASSLDGTRKDTIYF.

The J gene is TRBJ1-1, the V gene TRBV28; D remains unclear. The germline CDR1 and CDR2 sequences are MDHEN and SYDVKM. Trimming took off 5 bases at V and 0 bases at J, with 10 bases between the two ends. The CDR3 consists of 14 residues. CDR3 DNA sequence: TGTGCCAGCAGTAGGACGGGATTGAACACTGAAGCTTTCTTT. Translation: CASSRTGLNTEAFF. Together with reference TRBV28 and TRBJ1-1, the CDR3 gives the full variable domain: DVKVTQSSRYLVKRTGEKVFLECVQDMDHENMFWYRQDPGLGLRLIYFSYDVKMKEKGDIPEGYSVSREKKERFSLILESASTNQTSMYLCASSRTGLNTEAFFGQGTRLTVV.

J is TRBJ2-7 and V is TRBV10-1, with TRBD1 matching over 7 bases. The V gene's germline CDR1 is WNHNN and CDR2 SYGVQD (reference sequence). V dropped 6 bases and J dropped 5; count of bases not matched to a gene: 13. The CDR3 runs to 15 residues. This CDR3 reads CASSDRTGELDEQYF. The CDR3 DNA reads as TGCGCCAGCAGCGACAGAACAGGGGAACTGGACGAGCAGTACTTC.

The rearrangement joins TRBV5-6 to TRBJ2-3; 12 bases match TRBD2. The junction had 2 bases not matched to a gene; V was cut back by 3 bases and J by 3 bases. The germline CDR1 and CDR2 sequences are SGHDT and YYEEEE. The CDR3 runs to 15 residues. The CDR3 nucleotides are TGTGCCAGCAGCTCGACTAGCGGGAGTACAGATACGCAGTATTTT. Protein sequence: CASSSTSGSTDTQYF.

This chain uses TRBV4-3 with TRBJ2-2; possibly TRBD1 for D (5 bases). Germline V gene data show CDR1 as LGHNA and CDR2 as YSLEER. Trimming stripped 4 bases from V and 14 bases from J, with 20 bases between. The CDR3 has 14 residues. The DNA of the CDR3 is TGCGCCAGCAGCCCCTACCCCCCAGGGTGGTTTCTGTTTTTT. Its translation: CASSPYPPGWFLFF.

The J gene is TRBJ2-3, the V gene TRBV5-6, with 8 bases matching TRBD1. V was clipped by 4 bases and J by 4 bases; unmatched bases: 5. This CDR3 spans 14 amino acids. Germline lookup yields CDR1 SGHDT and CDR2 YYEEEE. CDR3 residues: CASSPGQGPDTQYF. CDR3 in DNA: TGTGCCAGCAGCCCCGGACAGGGACCAGATACGCAGTATTTT.

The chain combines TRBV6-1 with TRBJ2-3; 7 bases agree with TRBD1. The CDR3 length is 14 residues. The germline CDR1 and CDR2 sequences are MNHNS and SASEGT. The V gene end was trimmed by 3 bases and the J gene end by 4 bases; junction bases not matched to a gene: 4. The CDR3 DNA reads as TGTGCCAGCAGTGACAGGGGGTGGCCAGATACGCAGTATTTT. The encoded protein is CASSDRGWPDTQYF.

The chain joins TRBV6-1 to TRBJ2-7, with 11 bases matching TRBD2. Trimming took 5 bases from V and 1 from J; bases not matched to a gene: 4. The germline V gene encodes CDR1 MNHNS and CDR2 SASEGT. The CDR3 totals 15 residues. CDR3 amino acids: CASSPLAGGSYEQYF. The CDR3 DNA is TGTGCCAGCAGTCCCCTAGCGGGAGGTTCCTACGAGCAGTACTTC.

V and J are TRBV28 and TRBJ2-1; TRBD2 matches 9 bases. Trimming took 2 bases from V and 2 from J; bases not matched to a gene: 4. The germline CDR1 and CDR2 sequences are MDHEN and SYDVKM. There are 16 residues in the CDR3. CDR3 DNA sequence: TGTGCCAGCAGTTTAGGGGCTAGCGGGACCTACAATGAGCAGTTCTTC. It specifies CASSLGASGTYNEQFF.

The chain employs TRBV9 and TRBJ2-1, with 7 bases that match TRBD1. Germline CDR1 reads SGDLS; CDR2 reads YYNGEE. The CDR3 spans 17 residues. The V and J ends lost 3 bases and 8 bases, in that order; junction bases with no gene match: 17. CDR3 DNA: TGTGCCAGCAGCGCCAGGGACAGCAGCCCCCTGGGCGATGAGCAGTTCTTC. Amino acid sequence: CASSARDSSPLGDEQFF.